The clone carrying this TCR beta chain has only a few counts. Its antigen is as yet unknown. TCRdb used MiXCR to reprocess the reads, holding one entry per CDR3 protein. Altogether hundreds of thousands of distinct CDR3 sequences are present, roughly a third being singletons, with the ten largest covering 17%. CDR1 and CDR2 (germline): KGHDR, SFDVKD. Trimming removed 4 bases at V and 1 base at J, with 15 bases between. This CDR3 contains 17 residues. The data stem from a study of T cell repertoires in cytomegalovirus infection. The TCR was taken from a human donor in good health (CMV status not recorded). Some clones in this sample may be carry-over from other donors' samples. The chain carries TRBV24-1 and TRBJ2-2, with D possibly matching TRBD1 (6 bases). The sample was cultured PBMCs, taken from culture after CMV antigen stimulation. CDR3 in DNA: TGTGCCACCAGTGACCCACGCTTGACAGGGAACACCGGGGAGCTGTTTTTT. Protein product: CATSDPRLTGNTGELFF.